The 17 T cell receptor beta chains given below trace back to one sample, sequenced in a study of control samples from healthy donors and cancer patients. Assay: immunoSEQ multiplex PCR; the TCRdb copy retains only in-frame clones and omits some. The sample lists about 160,000 clones; 70% to 90% were seen once. Sequencing used blood. These receptors originate from a man younger than 40 in good health.

This clone was seen a single time. The V and J genes are TRBV3-1 (or the pseudogene TRBV3-2) and TRBJ1-4; TRBD1 agrees at 8 bases. From germline, CDR1 is LGHDT and CDR2 YNNKEL (reference sequence). Germline trimming cut 0 bases from V and 8 bases from J; bases unmatched to any gene: 8. The CDR3 contains 16 residues. Here the CDR3 DNA reads TGTGCCAGCAGCCAAGAAGGGGGACAGGATCGCGAAAAACTGTTTTTT. The encoded protein is CASSQEGGQDREKLFF.

The J gene is TRBJ1-4, the V gene TRBV28; a weak D match, TRBD1 (5 bases). V was cut by 5 bases and J by 11 bases, with 24 bases left in between. There are 16 residues in the CDR3. The germline V gene encodes CDR1 MDHEN and CDR2 SYDVKM. The chain's CDR3 is CASSGPGRAPGSKLFF. CDR3 bases: TGTGCCAGCAGTGGCCCGGGGCGGGCCCCCGGATCTAAACTGTTTTTT.

V gene TRBV5-1 combines with J gene TRBJ1-1, with a possible D match to TRBD1 (5 bases). The germline V gene encodes CDR1 SGHRS and CDR2 YFSETQ. This CDR3 is 19 amino acids long. V was shortened by 0 bases and J by 0 bases, with 21 bases between the two germline ends. CDR3 residues: CASSLDPILPTEMNTEAFF. The CDR3 nucleotides are TGCGCCAGCAGCTTGGACCCAATCTTGCCGACAGAGATGAACACTGAAGCTTTCTTT. Together with reference TRBV5-1 and TRBJ1-1, the CDR3 gives the full variable domain: KAGVTQTPRYLIKTRGQQVTLSCSPISGHRSVSWYQQTPGQGLQFLFEYFSETQRNKGNFPGRFSGRQFSNSRSEMNVSTLELGDSALYLCASSLDPILPTEMNTEAFFGQGTRLTVV.

This chain uses TRBV3-1 (or the pseudogene TRBV3-2) with TRBJ2-3; 9 positions match TRBD2. CDR3 size: 15 residues. CDR1 LGHDT and CDR2 YNNKEL come from the germline V gene (reference sequence). V was clipped by 5 bases and J by 4 bases; unmatched bases: 7. The CDR3 protein is CASSVAGGNPDTQYF. The CDR3, as DNA: TGTGCCAGCAGCGTCGCGGGAGGGAACCCAGATACGCAGTATTTT.

The chain employs TRBV5-8 and TRBJ1-6, with D unresolved. V was shortened by 0 bases and J by 4 bases, with 14 bases between the two germline ends. Per germline, CDR1 SGHTS and CDR2 YDEGEE. The CDR3 consists of 17 residues. The CDR3 sequence is CASSLAPSPSYNSPLHF. As DNA, the CDR3 is TGTGCCAGCAGCTTGGCTCCCTCTCCTTCATATAATTCACCCCTCCACTTT.

V usage is TRBV27 and J usage is TRBJ1-2; no definite D call. V gave up 0 bases and J gave up 0 bases, with 17 bases separating them. This CDR3 has 18 residues. The germline CDR1 and CDR2 sequences are MNHEY and SMNVEV (reference sequence). CDR3 nucleotide sequence: TGTGCCAGCAGTTTATCGATTGGCAGGAGACCCCCTAACTATGGCTACACCTTC. Protein product: CASSLSIGRRPPNYGYTF.

V gene TRBV6-5 combines with J gene TRBJ2-4, with a possible D match to TRBD1 (5 bases). Trimming stripped 0 bases from V and 1 base from J, with 10 bases between. The CDR3 has 16 residues. The germline gives CDR1 MNHEY, CDR2 SVGAGI. The CDR3 DNA is TGTGCCAGCAGTTACTCGGGGAAGGGGGCCAAAAACATTCAGTACTTC. Its translation is CASSYSGKGAKNIQYF.

This chain joins TRBV6-4 and TRBJ1-3; D is uncertain. CDR3 length: 17 residues. Trimming pared 6 bases from V and 6 bases from J, leaving 24 bases between. Germline V gene lookup returns CDR1 MRHNA and CDR2 SNTAGT. The CDR3 DNA follows: TGTGCCAGCAGACCGTACTATAAAACTGGTTGGGAAAACACCATATATTTT. Its translation is CASRPYYKTGWENTIYF.

The V call is TRBV19, the J call TRBJ2-2; maybe TRBD1 (6 bases). From germline, CDR1 is LNHDA and CDR2 SQIVND (reference sequence). V dropped 5 bases and J dropped 3 bases, with 13 bases sitting between them. The CDR3 runs to 15 residues. CDR3 in DNA: TGTGCCAGTAGTCCGCCGACAGGCGACACCGGGGAGCTGTTTTTT. This codes for CASSPPTGDTGELFF.

The chain joins TRBV9 to TRBJ1-2; D ambiguous. V was clipped by 1 base and J by 4 bases, with 14 bases between them. The CDR3 runs to 15 residues. The germline V gene has CDR1 SGDLS and CDR2 YYNGEE. The CDR3 sequence is CASSVTPQGSYGYTF. The CDR3 DNA is TGTGCCAGCAGCGTAACCCCACAAGGATCCTATGGCTACACCTTC.

V usage is TRBV2 and J usage is TRBJ1-5, with D possibly being TRBD1 (6 bases). Per the germline V gene, CDR1 is SNHLY and CDR2 is FYNNEI. The CDR3 spans 15 residues. V lost 4 bases, J lost 7 bases, and 17 bases lay in between. The chain's CDR3 is CASSVVGGGEQPQHF. CDR3 coding DNA: TGTGCCAGCAGTGTCGTGGGGGGCGGAGAGCAGCCCCAGCATTTT.

V gene TRBV7-8 combines with J gene TRBJ1-5; D is unresolved. The CDR3 has 14 residues. From germline, CDR1 is SGHVS and CDR2 FQNEAQ. Trimming removed 2 bases from V and 5 bases from J, with 10 bases in between. CDR3 bases: TGTGCCAGCAGCTTACAGGATGTCGATCAGCCCCAGCATTTT. Translation: CASSLQDVDQPQHF.

The genes are TRBV5-1 and TRBJ2-5; D is perhaps TRBD2 (6 bases). This CDR3 region has 16 residues. From germline, CDR1 is SGHRS and CDR2 YFSETQ. V shed 0 bases and J shed 5 bases, with 17 bases lying between them. CDR3 sequence reads: CASSLAGLGGTETQYF. For the CDR3, the DNA is TGCGCCAGCAGCTTGGCCGGTCTCGGGGGTACGGAGACCCAGTACTTC.

The CDR3 coding sequence is TGCAGCTTGAGGTTGAACACTGAAGCTTTCTTT. It specifies CSLRLNTEAFF. This rearrangement joins TRBV29-1 to TRBJ1-1; no firm D call. Germline V gene lookup returns CDR1 SQVTM and CDR2 ANQGSEA. CDR3 length equals 11 residues. Trimming stripped 8 bases from V and 0 bases from J, with 7 bases between.

This clone showed up just a few times. Here the CDR3 reads CASRLRSGTYNEQFF. The CDR3 DNA reads as TGTGCCAGCAGATTGAGGTCGGGCACCTACAATGAGCAGTTCTTC. The J gene is TRBJ2-1, the V gene TRBV5-5, with D hard to call. V was clipped by 5 bases and J by 2 bases, with 14 bases between them. Germline-derived CDR1 and CDR2 are SGHKS and YYEKEE (reference sequence). The CDR3 runs to 15 residues. The whole variable domain, filled in from reference TRBV5-5 and TRBJ2-1, reads DAGVTQSPTHLIKTRGQQVTLRCSPISGHKSVSWYQQVLGQGPQFIFQYYEKEERGRGNFPDRFSARQFPNYSSELNVNALLLGDSALYLCASRLRSGTYNEQFFGPGTRLTVL.

This chain joins TRBV3-1 (or the pseudogene TRBV3-2) and TRBJ2-2, with no clear D. The V gene lost 5 bases and the J gene lost 4 bases, with 11 bases spanning the gap. This CDR3 has 14 residues. In germline, CDR1 is LGHDT, CDR2 YNNKEL (reference sequence). In DNA, the CDR3 is TGTGCCAGCAGCGGCCCTTTAGGCACCGGGGAGCTGTTTTTT. The encoded protein is CASSGPLGTGELFF.

The J gene is TRBJ1-1, the V gene TRBV27; 9 bases map to TRBD1. The germline V gene has CDR1 MNHEY and CDR2 SMNVEV (reference sequence). V dropped 5 bases and J dropped 3; count of bases not matched to a gene: 7. CDR3 size: 15 residues. The CDR3 protein is CASSPDRGEYTEAFF. The CDR3 DNA follows: TGTGCCAGCAGTCCGGACAGGGGCGAATACACTGAAGCTTTCTTT.